The rows below give T cell receptor beta chains drawn from one sample of a study of blood T cell repertoires in COVID-19. Clones were sequenced by immunoSEQ multiplex PCR, and TCRdb holds only the in-frame ones, with some missing. The sample holds a few hundred thousand clones, around 89% seen once. The sample consisted of peripheral blood. Receptors were obtained from a woman under 40 who had recovered from COVID-19. The CDR3 runs from the conserved cysteine through the conserved F or W. Fields, in order: V gene, D gene, J gene, clone size, CDR3 DNA, CDR3 protein. D genes are given only for firm matches. Where a row states a size, it is once, few, many or the class of an expanded clone; other rows omit it.

TRBV6-1	TRBD1	TRBJ1-1	NA	TGTGCCAGCAGTGAGAGGCAGGGGGTCGCTGAAGCTTTCTTT	CASSERQGVAEAFF
TRBV7-7	TRBD1	TRBJ2-5	few	TGTGCCAGCAGCTCACAACCGGGACAGGTGGAGACCCAGTACTTC	CASSSQPGQVETQYF
TRBV12-3/TRBV12-4	NA	TRBJ1-1	NA	TGTGCCAGCCGTCTCTACCCCACTGAAGCTTTCTTT	CASRLYPTEAFF
TRBV7-3	NA	TRBJ2-1	once	TGTGCCAGCAGCTTAAGAGGAATGGATAACAATGAGCAGTTCTTC	CASSLRGMDNNEQFF
TRBV9	NA	TRBJ2-3	NA	TGTGCCAGCAGCGTAGTGGGGGAGGAAGATACGCAGTATTTT	CASSVVGEEDTQYF
TRBV19	NA	TRBJ1-5	NA	TGTGCCAGTAGTTTCACCGGGAGCCCCCAGCATTTT	CASSFTGSPQHF
TRBV19	NA	TRBJ2-7	NA	TGTGCCAGTAGTATGAGAGGGGGCGAGCAGTACTTC	CASSMRGGEQYF
TRBV15	NA	TRBJ1-6	NA	TGTGCCACCAGCAGAATTGGAGAGGTTGGGTCACCCCTCCACTTT	CATSRIGEVGSPLHF
TRBV15	NA	TRBJ1-1	NA	TGTGCCACCAGCAGAGAGGAACAGGGCGGGGGCACTGAAGCTTTCTTT	CATSREEQGGGTEAFF
TRBV5-4	NA	TRBJ2-3	few	TGTGCCAGCAGCTTGGTCGGGGGGCAGGGAGGTACAGATACGCAGTATTTT	CASSLVGGQGGTDTQYF
TRBV10-3	TRBD2	TRBJ2-5	NA	TGTGCCATCACCCCAGGCGGGGGGCAAGAGACCCAGTACTTC	CAITPGGGQETQYF
TRBV28	NA	TRBJ1-1	NA	TGTGCCAGCAGTTTTTTGACACAGGTGGGCACTGAAGCTTTCTTT	CASSFLTQVGTEAFF
TRBV20-1	TRBD1	TRBJ1-1	NA	TGCAGTGCTAGTGATCGGACAGGGGTCGTTTTCACTGAAGCTTTCTTT	CSASDRTGVVFTEAFF
TRBV2	NA	TRBJ2-5	NA	TGTGCCAGCAGTACTCGCCTCCTTATGGAGACCCAGTACTTC	CASSTRLLMETQYF
TRBV4-1	TRBD1	TRBJ2-7	NA	TGCGCCAGCAGCCAAGAAGGACGGTCAGGGGGATCTTACCCCTACGAGCAGTACTTC	CASSQEGRSGGSYPYEQYF
TRBV3-1/TRBV3-2	TRBD1	TRBJ1-6	once	TGTGCCAGCAGCCAAGATAGAGGGGGCAGGGGCAATTCACCCCTCCACTTT	CASSQDRGGRGNSPLHF
TRBV5-4	TRBD1	TRBJ1-1	NA	TGTGCCAGCAGCCTGGGACAGGGGGCGAACACTGAAGCTTTCTTT	CASSLGQGANTEAFF
TRBV10-3	NA	TRBJ2-7	NA	TGTGCCATCAGTGGGGAGCGGATTCCCTACGAGCAGTACTTC	CAISGERIPYEQYF
TRBV27	TRBD1	TRBJ2-1	once	TGTGCCAGCAGTTTAGGGACAGGGACGATTGCATGCGAGCAGTTCTTC	CASSLGTGTIACEQFF
TRBV28	TRBD1	TRBJ1-2	NA	TGTGCCAGCAGTTTGCTTACAGGGGAAGAAGGCTACACCTTC	CASSLLTGEEGYTF
TRBV18	NA	TRBJ1-2	NA	TGTGCCAGCTCTCTGTCAACGGAGGCCTATGGCTACACCTTC	CASSLSTEAYGYTF
TRBV27	TRBD2	TRBJ2-1	NA	TGTGCCAGCAGTCCCCGCTCCCCGGGAGGAGAGCAGTTCTTC	CASSPRSPGGEQFF
TRBV30	NA	TRBJ2-5	NA	TGTGCCTGGAGTGTAAAGCGACTAGTCCAAGAGACCCAGTACTTC	CAWSVKRLVQETQYF
TRBV7-9	NA	TRBJ1-4	NA	TGTGCCAGCAGCTTGCAGGGAAACCTAGAGGAAAAACTGTTTTTT	CASSLQGNLEEKLFF
TRBV25-1	NA	TRBJ1-2	NA	TGTGCCAGCAGTGAATTAGTCAGGGTAGTTGGCTACACCTTC	CASSELVRVVGYTF
TRBV9	TRBD2	TRBJ2-3	once	TGTGCCAGCAGAGGGACTAGCGGGGGCACAGATACGCAGTATTTT	CASRGTSGGTDTQYF
TRBV7-3	TRBD1	TRBJ2-1	few	TGTGCCAGCAGCTTAATGGGGACAGTTAGTAGTGAGCAGTTCTTC	CASSLMGTVSSEQFF
TRBV29-1	NA	TRBJ1-1	NA	TGCAGCGTCAACAGGAACACTGAAGCTTTCTTT	CSVNRNTEAFF
TRBV7-9	TRBD1	TRBJ1-2	NA	TGTGCCAGCAGCTTGGACAGGCCTGACTACACCTTC	CASSLDRPDYTF
TRBV6-1	NA	TRBJ1-2	NA	TGTGCCAGCAGTGAAGCCCCAGGATCTTATGGCTACACCTTC	CASSEAPGSYGYTF
TRBV2	TRBD1	TRBJ1-2	NA	TGTGCCAGCAGTGGACAGGGGGCGGTCGGCTACACCTTC	CASSGQGAVGYTF
TRBV4-1	TRBD1	TRBJ2-7	few	TGCGCCAGCAGCCAAGTAAGGGACAGGGGTCCCTACGAGCAGTACTTC	CASSQVRDRGPYEQYF
TRBV10-3	TRBD1	TRBJ1-6	NA	TGTGCCATCAGGAATACAGGGGATCCCTTTTATAATTCACCCCTCCACTTT	CAIRNTGDPFYNSPLHF
TRBV5-4	NA	TRBJ1-1	NA	TGTGCCAGCAGCCATACAGGGAACACTGAAGCTTTCTTT	CASSHTGNTEAFF
TRBV18	NA	TRBJ2-5	NA	TGTGCCAGCTCACACTTGGCGGGTCAGGAGGAGACCCAGTACTTC	CASSHLAGQEETQYF
TRBV24-1	NA	TRBJ1-1	many	TGTGCCACCAGTGATGCCAGAAGCGTAGCTTTCTTT	CATSDARSVAFF
TRBV4-3	NA	TRBJ2-3	NA	TGCGCCAGCAGCCAAGAGAGGGCTTGGGGGCTACGTGGCACAGATACGCAGTATTTT	CASSQERAWGLRGTDTQYF
TRBV29-1	NA	TRBJ2-1	NA	TGCAGCATAGTCAAGTTGGTTGAGCAGTTCTTC	CSIVKLVEQFF
TRBV29-1	TRBD2	TRBJ2-7	NA	TGCAGCGTTGACGGGGGGGCTATCTCCTACGAGCAGTACTTC	CSVDGGAISYEQYF
TRBV28	NA	TRBJ1-5	NA	TGTGCCAGCAGTTTTTTTCAAATTAGCAATCAGCCCCAGCATTTT	CASSFFQISNQPQHF
TRBV5-1	NA	TRBJ2-3	NA	TGCGCCAGCAGCCCAACACGTAGCGAGGGTCCAGATACGCAGTATTTT	CASSPTRSEGPDTQYF
TRBV29-1	NA	TRBJ1-2	NA	TGCAGCGTTGACAGGTTGGGTTCTAACTATGGCTACACCTTC	CSVDRLGSNYGYTF
TRBV7-2	NA	TRBJ1-1	NA	TGTGCCAGCAGCTCTCGGACGGGGGACACTGAAGCTTTCTTT	CASSSRTGDTEAFF